Listed below are T cell receptor beta chains from one sample, sequenced in a study of cytomegalovirus exposure and HLA in healthy donors. Generated by immunoSEQ multiplex PCR, the TCRdb table keeps only in-frame clones and is missing some. The repertoire consists of 130,000 or so clones, with roughly 90% occurring once and the leading ten covering approximately 3.5%. The specimen was PBMCs. The receptors come from a man younger than 40 in good health and CMV-seronegative. Both conserved end residues are part of each CDR3. The order of the fields is clone size, D gene, V gene, J gene, CDR3 protein, CDR3 DNA. The D gene is left open where the match is weak. Only part of the rows carry a size: once, few, many, or a class if the clone is expanded.

clone_size: NA; d_call: NA; v_call: TRBV5-4; j_call: TRBJ2-1; cdr3_aa: CASSSISSSYNEQFF; cdr3_nt: TGTGCCAGCAGCTCTATCTCTAGCTCCTACAATGAGCAGTTCTTC
clone_size: NA; d_call: TRBD1; v_call: TRBV5-4; j_call: TRBJ1-2; cdr3_aa: CASEGQDGGYTF; cdr3_nt: TGTGCCAGCGAGGGACAGGACGGTGGCTACACCTTC
clone_size: NA; d_call: TRBD1; v_call: TRBV6-1; j_call: TRBJ1-1; cdr3_aa: CATQGVGTEAFF; cdr3_nt: TGTGCCACTCAGGGGGTGGGCACTGAAGCTTTCTTT
clone_size: NA; d_call: NA; v_call: TRBV5-1; j_call: TRBJ2-5; cdr3_aa: CASSSYETQYF; cdr3_nt: TGCGCCAGCAGCAGCTACGAGACCCAGTACTTC
clone_size: NA; d_call: NA; v_call: TRBV10-1; j_call: TRBJ2-7; cdr3_aa: CASSEFFGQAGLYEQYF; cdr3_nt: TGCGCCAGCAGTGAGTTTTTTGGACAGGCGGGACTTTACGAGCAGTACTTC
clone_size: NA; d_call: TRBD1; v_call: TRBV19; j_call: TRBJ2-5; cdr3_aa: CASSSDRGGETQYF; cdr3_nt: TGTGCCAGTAGTTCGGACAGGGGCGGGGAGACCCAGTACTTC
clone_size: NA; d_call: TRBD2; v_call: TRBV7-9; j_call: TRBJ2-7; cdr3_aa: CASSSWTSGGTYEQYF; cdr3_nt: TGTGCCAGCAGCTCCTGGACTAGCGGGGGCACCTACGAGCAGTACTTC
clone_size: NA; d_call: TRBD1; v_call: TRBV19; j_call: TRBJ1-5; cdr3_aa: CASSSPDRVQPQHF; cdr3_nt: TGTGCCAGTAGTTCGCCGGACAGGGTTCAGCCCCAGCATTTT
clone_size: NA; d_call: NA; v_call: TRBV7-2; j_call: TRBJ2-1; cdr3_aa: CASSLGRTTYNEQFF; cdr3_nt: TGTGCCAGCAGCTTGGGCAGGACAACCTACAATGAGCAGTTCTTC
clone_size: NA; d_call: TRBD1; v_call: TRBV28; j_call: TRBJ1-2; cdr3_aa: CASSSGGTGGYGYTF; cdr3_nt: TGTGCCAGCAGTTCCGGGGGTACAGGGGGCTATGGCTACACCTTC
clone_size: NA; d_call: NA; v_call: TRBV27; j_call: TRBJ2-5; cdr3_aa: CASSPDSQETQYF; cdr3_nt: TGTGCCAGCAGTCCGGACAGCCAAGAGACCCAGTACTTC
clone_size: once; d_call: NA; v_call: TRBV10-1; j_call: TRBJ1-1; cdr3_aa: CASSESVAGGTEAFF; cdr3_nt: TGCGCCAGCAGTGAGTCAGTGGCAGGAGGTACTGAAGCTTTCTTT
clone_size: NA; d_call: TRBD1; v_call: TRBV5-1; j_call: TRBJ1-1; cdr3_aa: CASTPTGQGAFEAFF; cdr3_nt: TGCGCCAGCACCCCGACGGGACAGGGGGCTTTTGAAGCTTTCTTT
clone_size: NA; d_call: NA; v_call: TRBV6-1; j_call: TRBJ2-5; cdr3_aa: CATFKSGLFRETQYF; cdr3_nt: TGTGCCACCTTTAAGTCCGGACTGTTTCGAGAGACCCAGTACTTC
clone_size: NA; d_call: NA; v_call: TRBV10-1; j_call: TRBJ1-2; cdr3_aa: CASSESGRDYGYTF; cdr3_nt: TGCGCCAGCAGTGAGTCGGGCAGGGACTATGGCTACACCTTC
clone_size: NA; d_call: NA; v_call: TRBV5-6; j_call: TRBJ1-1; cdr3_aa: CASSLNRNTEAFF; cdr3_nt: TGTGCCAGCAGCTTGAACAGGAACACTGAAGCTTTCTTT
clone_size: NA; d_call: NA; v_call: TRBV5-4; j_call: TRBJ2-1; cdr3_aa: CASSLEGGDYNEQFF; cdr3_nt: TGTGCCAGCAGCTTGGAGGGGGGGGACTACAATGAGCAGTTCTTC
clone_size: few; d_call: NA; v_call: TRBV7-2; j_call: TRBJ1-1; cdr3_aa: CASSQAGSRRNTEAFF; cdr3_nt: TGTGCCAGCAGCCAGGCTGGGAGCAGGAGGAACACTGAAGCTTTCTTT